The text below deals with one TCR beta chain. The CDR3 has 17 residues. Germline lookup yields CDR1 SEHNR and CDR2 FQNEAQ (reference sequence). With V trimmed by 5 bases and J by 7 bases, 14 bases remained unmatched. Researchers sorted participants into cohorts using their self-reported clinical history. Recovered status applied to Cohort 3 donors who had two consecutive negative PCRs. It also applied to those with clearance or with symptom resolution. These data belong to a study of blood T cell repertoires in COVID-19. The table came from immunoSEQ multiplex PCR; TCRdb's copy has only in-frame clones and leaves some out. The sample lists 310,000 or so clones, roughly 87% occurring once.

The source of this sequence is a young woman who had recovered from COVID-19. The material sequenced was PBMCs or T cells enriched from blood (not recorded which). The V gene is TRBV7-9, the J gene TRBJ1-4; 9 nucleotides line up with TRBD1. CDR3 sequence: CASSMTQGAVQGEKLFF. In DNA form, the CDR3 reads TGTGCCAGCAGCATGACACAGGGGGCGGTACAGGGTGAAAAACTGTTTTTT.